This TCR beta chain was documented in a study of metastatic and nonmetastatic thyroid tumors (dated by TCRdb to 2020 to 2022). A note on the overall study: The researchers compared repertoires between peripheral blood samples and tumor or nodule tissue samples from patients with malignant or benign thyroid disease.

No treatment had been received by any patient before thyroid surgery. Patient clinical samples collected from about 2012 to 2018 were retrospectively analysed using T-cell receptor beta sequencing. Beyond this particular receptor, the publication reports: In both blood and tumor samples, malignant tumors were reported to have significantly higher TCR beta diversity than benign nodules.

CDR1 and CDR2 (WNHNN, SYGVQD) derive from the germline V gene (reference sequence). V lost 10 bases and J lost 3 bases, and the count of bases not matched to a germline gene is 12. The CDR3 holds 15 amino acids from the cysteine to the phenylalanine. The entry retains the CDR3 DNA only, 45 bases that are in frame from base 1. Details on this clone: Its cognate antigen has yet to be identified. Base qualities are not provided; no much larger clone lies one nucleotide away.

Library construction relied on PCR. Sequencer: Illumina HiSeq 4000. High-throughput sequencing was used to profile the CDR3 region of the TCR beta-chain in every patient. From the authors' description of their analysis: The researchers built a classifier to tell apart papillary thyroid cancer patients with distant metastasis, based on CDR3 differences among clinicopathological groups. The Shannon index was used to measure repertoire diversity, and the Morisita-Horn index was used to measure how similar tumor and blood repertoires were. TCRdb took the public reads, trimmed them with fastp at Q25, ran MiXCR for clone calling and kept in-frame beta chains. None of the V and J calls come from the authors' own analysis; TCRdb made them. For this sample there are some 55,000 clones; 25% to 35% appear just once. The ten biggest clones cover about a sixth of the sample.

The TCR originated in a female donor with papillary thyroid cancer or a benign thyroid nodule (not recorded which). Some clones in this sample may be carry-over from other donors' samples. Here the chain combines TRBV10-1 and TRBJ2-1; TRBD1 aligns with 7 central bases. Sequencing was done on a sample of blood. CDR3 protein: CATAERTGVYNEQFF. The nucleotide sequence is TGCGCCACCGCTGAGAGAACAGGGGTCTACAATGAGCAGTTCTTC.